One and the same sample provided the 6 T cell receptor beta chains below, sequenced in a study of T cell responses to AZD1222 COVID-19 vaccine. The method was immunoSEQ multiplex PCR; TCRdb's version includes in-frame clones alone and lacks a portion of them. Counted here are roughly 70,000 clones, 80% occurring once; the ten biggest clones make up more than 12%. The specimen comprised peripheral blood, sampled 28 days after the second AZD1222 dose. The receptors derive from an adult who received the AZD1222 COVID-19 vaccine.

The gene calls are TRBV5-1 and TRBJ2-3; 15 positions match TRBD2. The J segment lost 2 bases and the V segment lost 4 bases, leaving 5 bases of the junction unmatched. The CDR3 has 17 amino acids. The germline CDR1 and CDR2 sequences are SGHRS and YFSETQ. Written as DNA, the CDR3 is TGCGCCAGCAGCCCCGGGACTAGCGGGGGGCTCACAGATACGCAGTATTTT. This sequence encodes CASSPGTSGGLTDTQYF.

This CDR3 reads CASSARDAPYNEQFF. CDR3 DNA sequence: TGTGCCAGCAGCGCCCGGGACGCCCCGTACAATGAGCAGTTCTTC. The chain is built from TRBV9 and TRBJ2-1; the D call may be TRBD1 or TRBD2 (5 bases each). Between the trimmed V and J ends, which lost 3 bases and 4 bases, there was a span of 14 bases. CDR3 length: 15 residues. Germline values: CDR1 SGDLS, CDR2 YYNGEE. The full variable domain, with the rest looked up from reference TRBV9 and TRBJ2-1, is DSGVTQTPKHLITATGQRVTLRCSPRSGDLSVYWYQQSLDQGLQFLIQYYNGEERAKGNILERFSAQQFPDLHSELNLSSLELGDSALYFCASSARDAPYNEQFFGPGTRLTVL.

The V call is TRBV29-1, the J call TRBJ2-7, with 13 bases aligning to TRBD2. Germline V gene data show CDR1 as SQVTM and CDR2 as ANQGSEA. This CDR3 comprises 13 residues. The trim removed 3 bases at V and 6 bases at J, leaving 2 bases unmatched. The CDR3 bases are TGCAGCGTTGATACTAGCGGGGGGGGCGAGCAGTACTTC. Protein sequence: CSVDTSGGGEQYF.

This chain joins TRBV5-1 and TRBJ1-6; D ambiguous. The germline V gene encodes CDR1 SGHRS and CDR2 YFSETQ. The CDR3 totals 13 residues. With 0 bases removed from V and 10 bases from J, the gap between germline ends came to 8 bases. The CDR3 DNA reads TGCGCCAGCAGCTTGGCCCCCAGCTCACCCCTCCACTTT. As protein: CASSLAPSSPLHF.

The V call is TRBV2, the J call TRBJ2-3; the D is unclear. The germline V and J ends were trimmed by 4 bases and 5 bases, with 16 bases remaining between them. The CDR3 contains 15 residues. Germline V CDR1 and CDR2: SNHLY, FYNNEI. CDR3 sequence (DNA): TGTGCCAGCAGTGTTACCCTCGTCCCCGGAGATACGCAGTATTTT. This translates into CASSVTLVPGDTQYF.

This rearrangement joins TRBV12-3 or TRBV12-4 to TRBJ1-4, with no clear D. This CDR3 has 13 residues. Trimming stripped 0 bases from V and 8 bases from J, with 7 bases between. The CDR3 sequence is CASSLAGGEKLFF. In nucleotides, the CDR3 is TGTGCCAGCAGTTTAGCAGGTGGCGAAAAACTGTTTTTT.